A selection of T cell receptor beta chains follows, all from one sample in a study of T cell responses to AZD1222 COVID-19 vaccine. Generated by immunoSEQ multiplex PCR, the TCRdb table keeps only in-frame clones and is missing some. The data contain about 130,000 clones, just under 95% of them singletons. The starting material was peripheral blood, obtained on day 0 of AZD1222 vaccination. These receptors all stem from an adult in good health. Each CDR3 is given with its conserved first and last residue. The order of the fields is J gene, V gene, clone size, CDR3 length, D gene, CDR3 DNA, CDR3 protein. A D gene is named only where the DNA matches it firmly. Size is omitted from some rows. Given values are once, few, many or a class for expanded clones.

J: TRBJ2-5; V: TRBV11-3; size: -; length: 16; D: -; DNA: TGTGCCAGCAGCTTAGGCCGTACAGGGTTAGAGGAGACCCAGTACTTC; CDR3: CASSLGRTGLEETQYF
J: TRBJ2-3; V: TRBV2; size: -; length: 14; D: -; DNA: TGTGCCAGCAGTGAAGATCCGGGGGCAGATACGCAGTATTTT; CDR3: CASSEDPGADTQYF
J: TRBJ1-1; V: TRBV13; size: -; length: 12; D: -; DNA: TGTGCCACCGCCGTGGTGAACACTGAAGCTTTCTTT; CDR3: CATAVVNTEAFF
J: TRBJ1-1; V: TRBV28; size: once; length: 14; D: TRBD1; DNA: TGTGCCAGCACCCAAGACAGGGGGCCGAGGGAAGCTTTCTTT; CDR3: CASTQDRGPREAFF
J: TRBJ2-7; V: TRBV4-1; size: -; length: 15; D: TRBD1; DNA: TGCGCCAGCAGCCCGGGACAGGCTATCTCCTACGAGCAGTACTTC; CDR3: CASSPGQAISYEQYF
J: TRBJ1-1; V: TRBV6-5; size: -; length: 16; D: -; DNA: TGTGCCAGCAGTTACTCGGGGTACAGGGTGAACACTGAAGCTTTCTTT; CDR3: CASSYSGYRVNTEAFF
J: TRBJ1-2; V: TRBV15; size: once; length: 15; D: -; DNA: TGTGCCACCAGCCCCCGGGATAAGCAGGACTATGGCTACACCTTC; CDR3: CATSPRDKQDYGYTF
J: TRBJ2-3; V: TRBV7-2; size: -; length: 16; D: -; DNA: TGTGCCAGCAGCCTCCGGGGAGGTCCTAGCACAGATACGCAGTATTTT; CDR3: CASSLRGGPSTDTQYF
J: TRBJ1-6; V: TRBV27; size: -; length: 13; D: -; DNA: TGTGCCAGCAGTTTTTCAGTTAATTCACCCCTCCACTTT; CDR3: CASSFSVNSPLHF
J: TRBJ1-1; V: TRBV19; size: once; length: 14; D: TRBD1; DNA: TGTGCCAGTAGCGCGGACAGGGTCAACACTGAAGCTTTCTTT; CDR3: CASSADRVNTEAFF
J: TRBJ2-3; V: TRBV11-2; size: -; length: 16; D: TRBD2; DNA: TGTGCCAGCAGCCCCGGGACTAATGCAATTAGTGATACGCAGTATTTT; CDR3: CASSPGTNAISDTQYF
J: TRBJ2-3; V: TRBV5-1; size: -; length: 16; D: TRBD2; DNA: TGCGCCAGCAGGCCTGGACTAGCGGGAGTCACAGATACGCAGTATTTT; CDR3: CASRPGLAGVTDTQYF
J: TRBJ1-1; V: TRBV19; size: -; length: 15; D: -; DNA: TGTGCCAGTAGTATAGATGGGACGGTGAACACTGAAGCTTTCTTT; CDR3: CASSIDGTVNTEAFF
J: TRBJ1-2; V: TRBV2; size: -; length: 13; D: -; DNA: TGTGCCAGCAAGGTGGAGGGGCTTATTGGCTACACCTTC; CDR3: CASKVEGLIGYTF
J: TRBJ1-4; V: TRBV18; size: -; length: 14; D: -; DNA: TGTGCCAGCTCACCGAGAGGGGAGAGTGAAAAACTGTTTTTT; CDR3: CASSPRGESEKLFF
J: TRBJ2-7; V: TRBV9; size: -; length: 15; D: -; DNA: TGTGCCAGCAGCCTCCAGGGCCCGAGCTCCTACGAGCAGTACTTC; CDR3: CASSLQGPSSYEQYF